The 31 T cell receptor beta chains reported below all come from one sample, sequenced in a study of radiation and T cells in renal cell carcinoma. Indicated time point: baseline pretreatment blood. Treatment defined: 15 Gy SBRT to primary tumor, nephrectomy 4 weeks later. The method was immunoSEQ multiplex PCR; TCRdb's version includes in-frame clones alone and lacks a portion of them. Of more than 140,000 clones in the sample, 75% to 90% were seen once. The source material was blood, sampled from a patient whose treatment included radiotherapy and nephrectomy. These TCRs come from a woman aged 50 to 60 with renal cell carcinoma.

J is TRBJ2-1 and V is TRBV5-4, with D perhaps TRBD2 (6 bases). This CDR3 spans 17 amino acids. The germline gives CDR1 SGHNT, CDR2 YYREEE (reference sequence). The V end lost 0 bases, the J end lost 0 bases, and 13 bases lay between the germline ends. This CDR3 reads CASSLGGAAGSYNEQFF. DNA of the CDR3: TGTGCCAGCAGCTTGGGCGGGGCCGCGGGCTCCTACAATGAGCAGTTCTTC.

The CDR3 DNA is TGTGCCAGCAGTACAGGGGGAGATTGGGAGCCCCAGCATTTT. Amino acids: CASSTGGDWEPQHF. V and J are TRBV6-1 and TRBJ1-5, with TRBD1 matching 8 bases. Germline lookup yields CDR1 MNHNS and CDR2 SASEGT. Trimming cost V 5 bases and J 8 bases; bases outside gene matches: 8. The CDR3 has 14 residues.

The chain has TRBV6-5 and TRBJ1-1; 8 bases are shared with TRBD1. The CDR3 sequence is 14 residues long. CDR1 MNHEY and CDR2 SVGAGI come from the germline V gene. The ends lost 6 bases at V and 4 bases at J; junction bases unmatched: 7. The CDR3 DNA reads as TGTGCCAGCAGACCTGACAGGGGTAGCACTGAAGCTTTCTTT. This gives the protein CASRPDRGSTEAFF.

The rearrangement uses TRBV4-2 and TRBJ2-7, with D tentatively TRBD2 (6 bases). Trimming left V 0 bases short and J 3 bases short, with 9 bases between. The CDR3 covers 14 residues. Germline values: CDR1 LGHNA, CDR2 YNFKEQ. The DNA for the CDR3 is TGTGCCAGCAGCCAAGACGGGAGATACTACGAGCAGTACTTC. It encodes CASSQDGRYYEQYF.

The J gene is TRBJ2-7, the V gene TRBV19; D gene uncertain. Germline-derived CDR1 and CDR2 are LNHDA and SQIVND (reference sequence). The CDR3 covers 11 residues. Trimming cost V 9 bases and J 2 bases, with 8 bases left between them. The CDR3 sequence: CARQVAYEQYF. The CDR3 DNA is TGTGCCAGACAAGTAGCCTACGAGCAGTACTTC.

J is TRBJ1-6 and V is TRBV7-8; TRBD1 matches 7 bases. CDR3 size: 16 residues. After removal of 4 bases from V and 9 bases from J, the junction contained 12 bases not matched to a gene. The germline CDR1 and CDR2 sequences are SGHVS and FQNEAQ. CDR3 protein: CASSSDRVVVGSPLHF. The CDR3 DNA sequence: TGTGCCAGCAGCTCAGACAGGGTGGTTGTAGGTTCACCCCTCCACTTT.

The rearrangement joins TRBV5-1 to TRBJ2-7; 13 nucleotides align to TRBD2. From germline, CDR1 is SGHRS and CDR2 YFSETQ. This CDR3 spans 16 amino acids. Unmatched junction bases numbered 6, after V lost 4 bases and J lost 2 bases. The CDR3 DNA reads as TGCGCCAGCAGCGATCGGACTAGCGGGAGTCCCTACGAGCAGTACTTC. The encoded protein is CASSDRTSGSPYEQYF.

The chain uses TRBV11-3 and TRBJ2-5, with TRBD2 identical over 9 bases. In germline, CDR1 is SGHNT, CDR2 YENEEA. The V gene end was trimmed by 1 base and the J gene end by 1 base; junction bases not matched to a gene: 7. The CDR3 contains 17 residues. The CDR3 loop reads CASSLARGGRAQETQYF. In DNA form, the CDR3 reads TGTGCCAGCAGCTTAGCCAGAGGCGGGAGGGCCCAAGAGACCCAGTACTTC.

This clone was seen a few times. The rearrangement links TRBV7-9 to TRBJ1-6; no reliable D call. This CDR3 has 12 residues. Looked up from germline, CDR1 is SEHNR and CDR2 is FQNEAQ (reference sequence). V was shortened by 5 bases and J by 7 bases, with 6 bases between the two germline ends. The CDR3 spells CASSRDNSPLHF. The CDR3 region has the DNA TGTGCCAGCAGCAGAGACAATTCACCCCTCCACTTT. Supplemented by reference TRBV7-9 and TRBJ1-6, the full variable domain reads DTGVSQNPRHKITKRGQNVTFRCDPISEHNRLYWYRQTLGQGPEFLTYFQNEAQLEKSRLLSDRFSAERPKGSFSTLEIQRTEQGDSAMYLCASSRDNSPLHFGNGTRLTVT.

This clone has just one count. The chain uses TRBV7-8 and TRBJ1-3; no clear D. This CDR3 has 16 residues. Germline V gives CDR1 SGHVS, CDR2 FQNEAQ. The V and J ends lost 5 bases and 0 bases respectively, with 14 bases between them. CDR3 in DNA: TGTGCCAGCAGCCCGCGCCGCATGAGCTCTGGAAACACCATATATTTT. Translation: CASSPRRMSSGNTIYF.

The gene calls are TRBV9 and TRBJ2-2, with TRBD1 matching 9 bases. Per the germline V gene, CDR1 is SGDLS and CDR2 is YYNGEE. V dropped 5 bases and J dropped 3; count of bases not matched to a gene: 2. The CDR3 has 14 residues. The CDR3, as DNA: TGTGCCAGCAGGGGGACAGGGCACACCGGGGAGCTGTTTTTT. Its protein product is CASRGTGHTGELFF.

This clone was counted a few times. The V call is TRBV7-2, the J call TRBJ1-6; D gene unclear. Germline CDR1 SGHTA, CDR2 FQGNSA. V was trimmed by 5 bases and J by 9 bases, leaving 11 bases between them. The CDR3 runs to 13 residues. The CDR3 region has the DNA TGTGCCAGCAGCCGGGAGAGACGTTCACCCCTCCACTTT. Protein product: CASSRERRSPLHF.

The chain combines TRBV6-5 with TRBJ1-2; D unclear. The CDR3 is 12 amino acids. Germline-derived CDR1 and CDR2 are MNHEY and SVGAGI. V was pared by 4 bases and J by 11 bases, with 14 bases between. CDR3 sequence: CASSSPTALYTF. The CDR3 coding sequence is TGTGCCAGCAGTTCCCCCACAGCCCTTTACACCTTC.

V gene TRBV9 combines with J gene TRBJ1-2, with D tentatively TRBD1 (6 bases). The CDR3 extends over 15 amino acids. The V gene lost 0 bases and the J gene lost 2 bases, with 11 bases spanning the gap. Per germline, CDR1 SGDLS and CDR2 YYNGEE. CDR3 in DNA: TGTGCCAGCAGCGTAGCCCCAGGACAGAACTATGGCTACACCTTC. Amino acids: CASSVAPGQNYGYTF. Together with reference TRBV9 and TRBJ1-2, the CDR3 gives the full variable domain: DSGVTQTPKHLITATGQRVTLRCSPRSGDLSVYWYQQSLDQGLQFLIQYYNGEERAKGNILERFSAQQFPDLHSELNLSSLELGDSALYFCASSVAPGQNYGYTFGSGTRLTVV.

CDR3 nucleotides: TGTGCCAGCAGCTTATATTCGGGCCTCGCTAGCTATGGCTACACCTTC. As protein: CASSLYSGLASYGYTF. This sequence joins TRBV5-6 and TRBJ1-2; no reliable D call. CDR3 length equals 16 residues. The germline gives CDR1 SGHDT, CDR2 YYEEEE. With 2 bases removed from V and 4 bases from J, the gap between germline ends came to 18 bases. The variable domain in full, with the rest retrieved from reference TRBV5-6 and TRBJ1-2, is DAGVTQSPTHLIKTRGQQVTLRCSPKSGHDTVSWYQQALGQGPQFIFQYYEEEERQRGNFPDRFSGHQFPNYSSELNVNALLLGDSALYLCASSLYSGLASYGYTFGSGTRLTVV.

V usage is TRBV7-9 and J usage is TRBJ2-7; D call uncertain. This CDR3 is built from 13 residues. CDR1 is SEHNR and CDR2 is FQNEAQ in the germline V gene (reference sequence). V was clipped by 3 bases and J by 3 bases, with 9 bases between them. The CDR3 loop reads CASSFVTSYEQYF. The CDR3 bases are TGTGCCAGCAGCTTTGTTACCAGCTACGAGCAGTACTTC.

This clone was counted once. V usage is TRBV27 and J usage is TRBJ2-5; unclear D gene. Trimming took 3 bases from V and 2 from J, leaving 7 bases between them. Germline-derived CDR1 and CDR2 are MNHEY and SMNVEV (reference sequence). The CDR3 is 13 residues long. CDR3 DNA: TGTGCCAGCAGTTTTAGGGTTCAAGAGACCCAGTACTTC. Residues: CASSFRVQETQYF.

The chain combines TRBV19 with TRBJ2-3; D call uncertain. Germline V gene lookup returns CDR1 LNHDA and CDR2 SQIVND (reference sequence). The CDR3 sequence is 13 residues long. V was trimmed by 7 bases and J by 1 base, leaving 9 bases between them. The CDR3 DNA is TGTGCCAGTACGTCCCCAGGCACAGATACGCAGTATTTT. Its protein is CASTSPGTDTQYF.

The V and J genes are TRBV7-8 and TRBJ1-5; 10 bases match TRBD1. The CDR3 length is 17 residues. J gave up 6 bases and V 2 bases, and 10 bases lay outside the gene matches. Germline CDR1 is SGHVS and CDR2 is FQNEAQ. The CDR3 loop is CASSLRGTGVGLQPQHF. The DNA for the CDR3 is TGTGCCAGCAGCTTAAGGGGGACAGGGGTAGGTCTTCAGCCCCAGCATTTT.

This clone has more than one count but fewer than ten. The CDR3 DNA reads TGTGCTAGTGGTCCACAGCCTAGCGGGGAGGGCAATGAGCAGTTCTTC. Amino acid sequence: CASGPQPSGEGNEQFF. V gene TRBV12-5 combines with J gene TRBJ2-1, with 9 bases lining up with TRBD2. The CDR3 has 16 residues. Germline CDR1 and CDR2: LGHNT and FRNRAP. V trimming: 5 bases; J trimming: 6 bases; junction bases outside the gene matches: 11.

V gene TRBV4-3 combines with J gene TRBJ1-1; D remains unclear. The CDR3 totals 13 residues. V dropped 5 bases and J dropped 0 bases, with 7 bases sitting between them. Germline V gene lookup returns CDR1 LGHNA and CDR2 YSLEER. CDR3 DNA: TGCGCCAGCAGCACAGATTTGAACACTGAAGCTTTCTTT. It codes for CASSTDLNTEAFF.

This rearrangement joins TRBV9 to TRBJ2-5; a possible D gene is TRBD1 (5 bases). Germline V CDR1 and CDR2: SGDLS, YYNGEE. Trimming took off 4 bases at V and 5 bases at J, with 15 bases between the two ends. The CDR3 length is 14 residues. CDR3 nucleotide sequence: TGTGCCAGCAGCCCCGGGCTGAACAGGGAGACCCAGTACTTC. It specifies CASSPGLNRETQYF.

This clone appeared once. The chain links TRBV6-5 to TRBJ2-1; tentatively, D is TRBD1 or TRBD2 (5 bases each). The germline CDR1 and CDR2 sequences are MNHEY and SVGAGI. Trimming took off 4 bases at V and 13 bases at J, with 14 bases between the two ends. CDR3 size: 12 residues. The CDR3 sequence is CASSSAGTRQFF. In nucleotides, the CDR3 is TGTGCCAGCAGTTCCGCCGGGACCCGACAGTTCTTC.

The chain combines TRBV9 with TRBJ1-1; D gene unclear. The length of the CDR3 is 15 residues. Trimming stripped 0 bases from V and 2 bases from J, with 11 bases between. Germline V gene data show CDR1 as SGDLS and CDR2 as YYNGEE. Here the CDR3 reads CASSVDWGSNTEAFF. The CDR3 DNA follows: TGTGCCAGCAGCGTAGATTGGGGAAGCAACACTGAAGCTTTCTTT.

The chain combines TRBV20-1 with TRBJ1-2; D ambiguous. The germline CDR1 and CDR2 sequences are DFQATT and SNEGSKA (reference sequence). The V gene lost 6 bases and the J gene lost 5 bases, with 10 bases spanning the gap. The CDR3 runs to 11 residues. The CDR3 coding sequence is TGCAGTGCCTACGCAGGTTATGGCTACACCTTC. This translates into CSAYAGYGYTF.

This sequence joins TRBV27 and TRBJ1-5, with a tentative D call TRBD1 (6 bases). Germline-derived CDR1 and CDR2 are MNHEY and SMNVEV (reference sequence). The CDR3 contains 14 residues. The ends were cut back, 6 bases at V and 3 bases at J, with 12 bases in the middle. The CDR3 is CASRKNRDNQPQHF. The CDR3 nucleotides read TGTGCCAGCAGAAAAAACAGGGACAATCAGCCCCAGCATTTT.

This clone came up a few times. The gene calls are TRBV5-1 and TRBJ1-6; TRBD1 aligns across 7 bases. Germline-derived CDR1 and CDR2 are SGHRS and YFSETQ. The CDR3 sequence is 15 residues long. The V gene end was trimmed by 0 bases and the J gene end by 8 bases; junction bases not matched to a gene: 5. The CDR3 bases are TGCGCCAGCAGCTTGGGAGGGGGCTTTGATTCACCCCTCCACTTT. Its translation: CASSLGGGFDSPLHF.

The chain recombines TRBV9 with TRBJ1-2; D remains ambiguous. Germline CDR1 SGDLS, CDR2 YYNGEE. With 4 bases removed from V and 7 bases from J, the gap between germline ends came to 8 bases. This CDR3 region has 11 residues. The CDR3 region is CASSPSAGYTF. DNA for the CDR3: TGTGCCAGCAGCCCCAGTGCTGGCTACACCTTC.

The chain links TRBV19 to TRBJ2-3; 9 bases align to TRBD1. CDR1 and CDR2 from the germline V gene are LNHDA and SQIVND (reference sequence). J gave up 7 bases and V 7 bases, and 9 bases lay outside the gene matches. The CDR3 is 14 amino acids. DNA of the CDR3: TGTGCCAGTACTCCCGGACAGGGGATGAATACGCAGTATTTT. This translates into CASTPGQGMNTQYF.

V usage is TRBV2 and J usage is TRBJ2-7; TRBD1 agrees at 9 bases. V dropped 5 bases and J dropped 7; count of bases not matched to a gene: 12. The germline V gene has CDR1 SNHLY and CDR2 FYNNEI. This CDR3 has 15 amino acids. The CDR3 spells CASSPSGTGRGEQYF. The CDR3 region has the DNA TGTGCCAGCAGTCCCAGCGGGACAGGGAGAGGGGAGCAGTACTTC.

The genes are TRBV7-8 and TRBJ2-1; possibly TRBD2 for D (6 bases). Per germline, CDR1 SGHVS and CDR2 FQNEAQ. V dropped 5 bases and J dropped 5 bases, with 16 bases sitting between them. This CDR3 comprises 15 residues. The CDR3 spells CASSPTSQINNEQFF. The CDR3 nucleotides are TGTGCCAGCAGCCCCACTAGCCAGATAAACAATGAGCAGTTCTTC.